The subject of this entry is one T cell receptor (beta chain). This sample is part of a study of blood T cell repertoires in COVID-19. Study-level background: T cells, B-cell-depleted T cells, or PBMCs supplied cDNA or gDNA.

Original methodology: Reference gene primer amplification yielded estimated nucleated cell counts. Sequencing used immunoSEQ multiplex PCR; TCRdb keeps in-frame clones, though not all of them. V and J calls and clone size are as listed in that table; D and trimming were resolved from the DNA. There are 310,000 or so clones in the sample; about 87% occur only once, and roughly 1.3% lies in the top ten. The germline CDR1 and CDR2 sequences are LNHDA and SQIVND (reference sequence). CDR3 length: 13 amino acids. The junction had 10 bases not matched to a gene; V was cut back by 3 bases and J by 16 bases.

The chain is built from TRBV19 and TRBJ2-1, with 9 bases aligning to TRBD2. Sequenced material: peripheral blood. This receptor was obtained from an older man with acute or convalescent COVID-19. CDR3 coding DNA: TGTGCCAGTAGTATTGGGCGGGAGGGCCCGGTTTTCTTC. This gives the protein CASSIGREGPVFF.